Following are 17 T cell receptor beta chains from one sample sequenced in a study of blood T cell repertoires in COVID-19. Repertoires were generated with immunoSEQ multiplex PCR, while TCRdb's copy carries only in-frame clones and drops some. The sample gives roughly 440,000 clones, about 87% of which show up once; 10% to 15% is in the top ten. The sequenced material came from peripheral blood. Receptor source: a woman aged 45-65 years with COVID-19, enrolled during active disease.

The chain couples TRBV5-1 to TRBJ2-2; possible D gene TRBD2, 6 bases. V was clipped by 4 bases and J by 7 bases, with 20 bases between them. This CDR3 is built from 16 residues. Germline CDR1 reads SGHRS; CDR2 reads YFSETQ. CDR3 bases: TGCGCCAGCAGCCCGGGACTTCACCTGAAAGGCGGGGAGCTGTTTTTT. Translated, it gives CASSPGLHLKGGELFF.

The chain couples TRBV30 to TRBJ1-2; tentatively, D is TRBD1 (5 bases). Trimming shortened V by 2 bases and J by 7 bases, and 26 bases separated the two germline ends. This CDR3 has 17 amino acids. Per germline, CDR1 GTSNPN and CDR2 SVGIG (reference sequence). Here the CDR3 reads CAWSKSKGIPLRSGYTF. CDR3 sequence (DNA): TGTGCCTGGAGTAAGTCCAAGGGGATACCTCTTAGAAGTGGCTACACCTTC.

J is TRBJ1-5 and V is TRBV28; D call uncertain. V shed 5 bases and J shed 4 bases, with 9 bases lying between them. Per germline, CDR1 MDHEN and CDR2 SYDVKM. This CDR3 has 13 residues. The CDR3 reads CASSATPNQPQHF. Written as DNA, the CDR3 is TGTGCCAGCAGTGCTACTCCGAATCAGCCCCAGCATTTT. Full variable domain (rest looked up from reference TRBV28 and TRBJ1-5): DVKVTQSSRYLVKRTGEKVFLECVQDMDHENMFWYRQDPGLGLRLIYFSYDVKMKEKGDIPEGYSVSREKKERFSLILESASTNQTSMYLCASSATPNQPQHFGDGTRLSIL.

This clone was counted at least ten times. The chain combines TRBV7-9 with TRBJ2-3; D call uncertain. The CDR3 totals 14 residues. Germline V gives CDR1 SEHNR, CDR2 FQNEAQ (reference sequence). With 7 bases removed from V and 2 bases from J, the gap between germline ends came to 13 bases. The CDR3 loop reads CASTLSRPTDTQYF. The CDR3 coding sequence is TGTGCCAGCACCCTAAGTCGTCCCACAGATACGCAGTATTTT.

This rearrangement joins TRBV27 to TRBJ1-1; D may be TRBD1 (6 bases). V was cut by 5 bases and J by 5 bases, with 12 bases left in between. Germline-derived CDR1 and CDR2 are MNHEY and SMNVEV (reference sequence). This CDR3 comprises 13 residues. CDR3 region: CASSPAGVTEAFF. CDR3 DNA sequence: TGTGCCAGCAGTCCCGCAGGGGTGACTGAAGCTTTCTTT.

Regarding this clone: Other DNA sequences of this sample code for an identical CDR3. The gene calls are TRBV5-1 and TRBJ1-3, with a possible D match to TRBD1 (6 bases). V shed 0 bases and J shed 0 bases, with 7 bases lying between them. The CDR3 runs to 15 residues. Germline CDR1 and CDR2: SGHRS and YFSETQ. The CDR3 region has the DNA TGCGCCAGCAGCTTGGGGACAGCCTCTGGAAACACCATATATTTT. This sequence encodes CASSLGTASGNTIYF. Using reference TRBV5-1 and TRBJ1-3 for the parts outside the CDR3, the full variable domain is KAGVTQTPRYLIKTRGQQVTLSCSPISGHRSVSWYQQTPGQGLQFLFEYFSETQRNKGNFPGRFSGRQFSNSRSEMNVSTLELGDSALYLCASSLGTASGNTIYFGEGSWLTVV.

This sequence joins TRBV9 and TRBJ1-2; 7 nucleotides line up with TRBD1. Germline V lookup: CDR1 SGDLS, CDR2 YYNGEE. Trimming at V came to 3 bases and at J to 7 bases, leaving 9 bases not matched to a gene. CDR3 length: 14 amino acids. CDR3 coding DNA: TGTGCCAGCAGCGAGGGAGTGGGACAGCTTGGCTACACCTTC. Amino acids: CASSEGVGQLGYTF.

The chain has TRBV29-1 and TRBJ2-7; 8 bases are a match to TRBD1. Germline values: CDR1 SQVTM, CDR2 ANQGSEA. This CDR3 region has 13 residues. With 4 bases clipped from V and 7 bases from J, the junction kept 9 bases outside the gene matches. CDR3 in DNA: TGCAGCGTTGGTTGGCAGGGGGCTGGAGAGCAGTACTTC. Residues: CSVGWQGAGEQYF.

V gene TRBV24-1 combines with J gene TRBJ1-3; 7 bases align to TRBD1. Per germline, CDR1 KGHDR and CDR2 SFDVKD. V lost 5 bases and J lost 0; bases outside the gene matches: 9. The CDR3 has 17 residues. CDR3 nucleotides: TGTGCCACCAGTGTCATTAAGACAGGGTGCTCTGGAAACACCATATATTTT. It specifies CATSVIKTGCSGNTIYF.

This clone appeared once. This rearrangement joins TRBV6-6 to TRBJ2-3; tentatively, D is TRBD2 (7 bases). This CDR3 is 16 amino acids long. Germline V lookup: CDR1 MNHNY, CDR2 SVGAGI (reference sequence). V shed 5 bases and J shed 2 bases, with 17 bases lying between them. CDR3 in amino acids: CASSRRGGLYTDTQYF. CDR3 sequence (DNA): TGTGCCAGCAGTCGAAGGGGGGGCCTTTACACAGATACGCAGTATTTT.

This clone turned up a few times. The V call is TRBV5-4, the J call TRBJ1-2; 8 bases map to TRBD1. CDR3 length equals 14 residues. Trimming took 4 bases from V and 4 from J; bases not matched to a gene: 6. Germline V gene lookup returns CDR1 SGHNT and CDR2 YYREEE (reference sequence). The CDR3 sequence is CASSPGQVFYGYTF. CDR3 sequence (DNA): TGTGCCAGCAGCCCGGGACAGGTTTTCTATGGCTACACCTTC.

This chain uses TRBV28 with TRBJ2-7; D may be TRBD2 (5 bases). The CDR3 totals 12 residues. Germline values: CDR1 MDHEN, CDR2 SYDVKM. Trimming stripped 5 bases from V and 3 bases from J, with 8 bases between. CDR3 DNA: TGTGCCAGCAGTCTCGGGGTCTACGAGCAGTACTTC. Protein product: CASSLGVYEQYF.

V is TRBV15 and J is TRBJ1-1, with D possibly TRBD1 on 6 matching bases. With 5 bases removed from V and 8 bases from J, the gap between germline ends came to 21 bases. CDR1 is LNHNV and CDR2 is YYDKDF in the germline V gene (reference sequence). The CDR3 covers 15 residues. The CDR3 is CATSAWGGGIREAFF. DNA for the CDR3: TGTGCCACCAGCGCCTGGGGGGGCGGAATAAGAGAAGCTTTCTTT.

This chain connects TRBV7-8 to TRBJ2-4; D remains unclear. The CDR3 spans 14 residues. Germline V gene data show CDR1 as SGHVS and CDR2 as FQNEAQ. V was clipped by 2 bases and J by 0 bases, with 5 bases between them. The chain's CDR3 is CASSLSVAKNIQYF. In DNA form, the CDR3 reads TGTGCCAGCAGCTTATCCGTAGCCAAAAACATTCAGTACTTC.

The J gene is TRBJ2-5, the V gene TRBV23-1, with D maybe TRBD2 (6 bases). TRBV23-1 is identified as an open reading frame with a role that is uncertain. V shed 6 bases and J shed 5 bases, with 19 bases lying between them. The CDR3 contains 15 residues. CDR3 sequence: CASSRRLVCKETQYF. The CDR3 DNA reads TGCGCCAGCAGCCGAAGACTAGTATGTAAGGAGACCCAGTACTTC.

This chain joins TRBV6-5 and TRBJ1-2, with a tentative D call TRBD1 (6 bases). Trimming removed 5 bases at V and 8 bases at J, with 15 bases between. In germline, CDR1 is MNHEY, CDR2 SVGAGI. The CDR3 contains 13 residues. The chain's CDR3 is CASSRGGGDGYTF. CDR3 DNA: TGTGCCAGCAGTAGAGGGGGGGGCGACGGCTACACCTTC.

The chain recombines TRBV28 with TRBJ2-1, with D uncertain. The germline V and J ends were trimmed by 2 bases and 2 bases, with 10 bases remaining between them. The CDR3 has 15 amino acids. Germline CDR1 and CDR2: MDHEN and SYDVKM. As DNA, the CDR3 is TGTGCCAGCAGTTTAACTGGTGTCGCCTACAATGAGCAGTTCTTC. As protein: CASSLTGVAYNEQFF.